This T cell receptor beta chain originates from a study of technical replicates of blood from a few donors. CDR3 length: 15 residues. The germline V gene has CDR1 MNHNS and CDR2 SASEGT. Assay used: immunoSEQ multiplex PCR; TCRdb lists only in-frame clones, some missing. The sample holds about 69,000 clones, 80% to 90% seen once. Regarding this clone: Germline and junction disagree at one end, which may indicate a read error.

The clonotype originates from a human donor in good health. Some clones in this sample may be carry-over from other donors' samples. Sequencing was done on a sample of PBMCs. The rearrangement uses TRBV6-1 and TRBJ1-6; no clear D gene. The CDR3 DNA sequence: TGTGCCAGCAGTCTTGTAGCCTCCAATAATTCACCCCTCCACTTT. It codes for CASSLVASNNSPLHF.